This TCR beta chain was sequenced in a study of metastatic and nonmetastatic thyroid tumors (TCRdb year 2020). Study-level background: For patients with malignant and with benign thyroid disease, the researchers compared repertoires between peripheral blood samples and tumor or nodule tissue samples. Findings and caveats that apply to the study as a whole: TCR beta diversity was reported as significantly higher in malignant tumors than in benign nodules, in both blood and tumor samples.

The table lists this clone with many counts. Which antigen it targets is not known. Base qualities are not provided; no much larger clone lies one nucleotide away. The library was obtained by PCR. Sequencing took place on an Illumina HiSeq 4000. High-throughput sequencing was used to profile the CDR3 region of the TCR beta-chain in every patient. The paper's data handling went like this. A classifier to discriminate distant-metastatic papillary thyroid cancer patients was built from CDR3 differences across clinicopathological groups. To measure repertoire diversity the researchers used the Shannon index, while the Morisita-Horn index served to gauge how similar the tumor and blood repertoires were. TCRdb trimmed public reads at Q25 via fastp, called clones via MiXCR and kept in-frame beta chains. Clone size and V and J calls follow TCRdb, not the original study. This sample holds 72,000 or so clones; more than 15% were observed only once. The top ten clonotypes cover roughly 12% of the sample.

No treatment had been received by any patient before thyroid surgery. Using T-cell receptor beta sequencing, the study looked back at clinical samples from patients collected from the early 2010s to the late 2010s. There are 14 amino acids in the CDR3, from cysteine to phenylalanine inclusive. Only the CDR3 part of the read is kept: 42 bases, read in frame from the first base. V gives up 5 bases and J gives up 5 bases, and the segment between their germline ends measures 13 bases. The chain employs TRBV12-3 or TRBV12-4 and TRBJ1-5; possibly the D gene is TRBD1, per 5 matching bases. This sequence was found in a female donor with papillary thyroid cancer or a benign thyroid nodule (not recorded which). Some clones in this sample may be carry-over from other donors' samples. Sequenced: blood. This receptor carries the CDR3 CASSPREGYQPQHF. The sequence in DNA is TGTGCCAGCAGTCCCAGGGAGGGGTATCAGCCCCAGCATTTT.